This T cell receptor (beta chain) was sequenced during a study of blood T cell repertoires in COVID-19. About the study: Specimens from acute and convalescent COVID-19 originated in the United States, Italy and Spain.

The germline V gene encodes CDR1 SGHNT and CDR2 YYREEE (reference sequence). The V and J ends lost 4 bases and 0 bases respectively, with 14 bases between them. CDR3 size: 16 residues. In the authors' workflow: The authors estimated nucleated cell counts from reference gene primer amplification. The table came from immunoSEQ multiplex PCR; TCRdb's copy has only in-frame clones and leaves some out. The DNA gave D and trimming, while V, J and clone size come from that table. Among approximately 150,000 clones listed, more than 75% were seen once. Sequenced: peripheral blood. The rearrangement uses TRBV5-4 and TRBJ1-3; the D gene is possibly TRBD1 (5 bases). The clonotype comes from a woman in her fifties or sixties with active or convalescent COVID-19. CDR3 protein: CASSNQRGSSGNTIYF. CDR3 bases: TGTGCCAGCAGCAACCAACGGGGGTCCTCTGGAAACACCATATATTTT.